This T cell receptor (beta chain) was recovered during a study of post-analysis software for immune sequencing data. Study summary: Relapsing-remitting, secondary progressive and progressive-relapsing forms of multiple sclerosis all featured among disease courses.

This clonotype was counted only a few times. Its matching antigen is unknown. Whole-study results and caveats: Under the F measure, samples that were prepared in one batch clustered strongly together. Compared with controls, patients showed significantly lower normalized Chao1 diversity.

Presence of unique molecular identifiers characterized the TCR beta cDNA libraries. There were about 1 to 10 million T cells, and around 500,000 cDNA molecules came from them. TCRdb reprocessed the PCR reads with MiXCR, giving one entry per CDR3 protein. The profile shows some 800,000 distinct CDR3 sequences, approximately 44% of them singletons. The sequenced material came from blood. This receptor was identified in a girl aged 5-17 years with multiple sclerosis.

The CDR3 is CASSQGSSGRSEQFF. The CDR3 coding sequence is TGCGCCAGCAGCCAAGGGTCTAGCGGGAGAAGTGAGCAGTTCTTC. This rearrangement joins TRBV4-3 to TRBJ2-1, with 10 bases matching TRBD2. J lost 9 bases, V lost 1 base, and 6 bases had no gene match. Per the germline V gene, CDR1 is LGHNA and CDR2 is YSLEER. The CDR3 totals 15 residues.